This entry is about one TCR beta chain. Its antigen remains unknown. Trimming pared 0 bases from V and 4 bases from J, leaving 15 bases between. The CDR3 is 16 residues long. Germline V CDR1 and CDR2: LNHNV, YYDKDF (reference sequence). The sample comes from a study of siplizumab effects on memory and regulatory T cells. This table comes from immunoSEQ multiplex PCR, and its TCRdb copy is limited to in-frame clones, with some not included. The sample yields over 85,000 clones, roughly 96% seen once. Study-level results: With siplizumab, mappable alloreactive CD4+ clones averaged 68.8% Treg-derived, versus 25% to 30% in controls.

Sequencing was done on a sample of naive CD4+ T cells sorted from blood. The clonotype comes from a human donor in good health. This chain joins TRBV15 and TRBJ2-5; D is tentatively TRBD1 or TRBD2 (6 bases each). The CDR3 loop is CATSRENSGAGETQYF. The CDR3 nucleotides read TGTGCCACCAGCAGAGAGAACTCGGGGGCCGGAGAGACCCAGTACTTC.